Listed below are T cell receptor beta chains from one sample, sequenced in a study of CD8+ T cells in alopecia areata. Assay: immunoSEQ multiplex PCR; the TCRdb copy retains only in-frame clones and omits some. The sample contains about 170,000 clones, about 70% of which appear only once. Specimen: CD8+ T cells sorted from blood, collected at week 0. The receptors stem from a human donor with alopecia areata. Both conserved end residues are part of each CDR3. The order of the fields is D gene, V gene, J gene, clone size, CDR3 DNA, CDR3 protein. A D gene is named only where the DNA matches it firmly. Size is stated for part of the rows, as once, few or many counts, or as a class when the clone is expanded.

D: NA; V: TRBV7-6; J: TRBJ2-1; size: NA; DNA: TGTGCCAGCAGCTTCGGGGGTTACAATGAGCAGTTCTTC; CDR3: CASSFGGYNEQFF
D: NA; V: TRBV10-3; J: TRBJ2-7; size: NA; DNA: TGTGCCATCAGTGAGTCCCACGAGCAGTACTTC; CDR3: CAISESHEQYF
D: NA; V: TRBV14; J: TRBJ1-5; size: NA; DNA: TGTGCCAGCAGCCAAGGGGGTCAGCCCCAGCATTTT; CDR3: CASSQGGQPQHF
D: NA; V: TRBV29-1; J: TRBJ1-1; size: NA; DNA: TGCAGCGTTGAGGGGGGGAATAGTCGCAACACTGAAGCTTTCTTT; CDR3: CSVEGGNSRNTEAFF
D: NA; V: TRBV19; J: TRBJ1-5; size: NA; DNA: TGTGCCAGTAGTGTGTCCGGGGATGGCAATCAGCCCCAGCATTTT; CDR3: CASSVSGDGNQPQHF
D: NA; V: TRBV19; J: TRBJ2-1; size: NA; DNA: TGTGCCAGTAGTATAACAGGAAGACCCCGGAATGAGCAGTTCTTC; CDR3: CASSITGRPRNEQFF
D: TRBD2; V: TRBV14; J: TRBJ2-5; size: NA; DNA: TGTGCCAGCAGCCAAGTACGATCGGGGGGTTACCAAGAGACCCAGTACTTC; CDR3: CASSQVRSGGYQETQYF
D: NA; V: TRBV30; J: TRBJ2-5; size: NA; DNA: TGTGCCTGGACCCAAGGCAGGGGACAAGAGACCCAGTACTTC; CDR3: CAWTQGRGQETQYF
D: TRBD2; V: TRBV30; J: TRBJ2-3; size: few; DNA: TGTGCCTGGAGCCAGGGACTAGCGGGTCACACAGATACGCAGTATTTT; CDR3: CAWSQGLAGHTDTQYF
D: NA; V: TRBV4-1; J: TRBJ2-7; size: NA; DNA: TGCGCCAGCAGCCAAGTTTTAGGGTCGACCTACGAGCAGTACTTC; CDR3: CASSQVLGSTYEQYF
D: TRBD1; V: TRBV5-1; J: TRBJ1-6; size: NA; DNA: TGCGCCAGCAGCTTAGGGACAGGCTCCTATAATTCACCCCTCCACTTT; CDR3: CASSLGTGSYNSPLHF
D: NA; V: TRBV29-1; J: TRBJ1-1; size: NA; DNA: TGCAGCGTTGAAGAGGGACCCGACACTGAAGCTTTCTTT; CDR3: CSVEEGPDTEAFF
D: NA; V: TRBV7-9; J: TRBJ1-1; size: NA; DNA: TGTGCCAGCAGCTCCGGGTTGAACACTGAAGCTTTCTTT; CDR3: CASSSGLNTEAFF
D: NA; V: TRBV5-1; J: TRBJ1-2; size: NA; DNA: TGCGCCAGCAGCTACCCGGGACGCGATTATAACTATGGCTACACCTTC; CDR3: CASSYPGRDYNYGYTF
D: NA; V: TRBV6-5; J: TRBJ2-1; size: NA; DNA: TGTGCCAGCAGTTACTCAGGTGGGGGGGCTGAGCAGTTCTTC; CDR3: CASSYSGGGAEQFF
D: NA; V: TRBV13; J: TRBJ2-4; size: NA; DNA: TGTGCCAGCAGCTTAAGGACGGAAAACATTCAGTACTTC; CDR3: CASSLRTENIQYF
D: TRBD1; V: TRBV6-1; J: TRBJ1-2; size: once; DNA: TGTGCCAGCAGTGAAAGACCCCGGGACAGGGGGCATCAAGGCTACACCTTC; CDR3: CASSERPRDRGHQGYTF
D: NA; V: TRBV19; J: TRBJ1-1; size: few; DNA: TGTGCCAGTAACGGGGCGGAGAACACTGAAGCTTTCTTT; CDR3: CASNGAENTEAFF
D: NA; V: TRBV5-4; J: TRBJ2-7; size: NA; DNA: TGTGCCAGCAGCTTGGCATCCGCCGGCTACGAGCAGTACTTC; CDR3: CASSLASAGYEQYF
D: TRBD1; V: TRBV9; J: TRBJ1-1; size: NA; DNA: TGTGCCAGCAGCGCCCGGACAGGGAACACTGAAGCTTTCTTT; CDR3: CASSARTGNTEAFF
D: NA; V: TRBV4-1; J: TRBJ2-3; size: NA; DNA: TGCGCCAGCAGCCAAGGAGATTCGGGGGACTCAGATACGCAGTATTTT; CDR3: CASSQGDSGDSDTQYF